This T cell receptor beta chain was observed in a study of blood T cell repertoires in COVID-19. Study-wide background: The United States, Italy and Spain were the sources of the acute and convalescent COVID-19 samples.

Seattle participants joined during active infection and were tracked over time. The germline V gene has CDR1 SGDLS and CDR2 YYNGEE. V shed 4 bases and J 8 bases; nucleotides not matched to a gene: 13. The CDR3 consists of 16 residues. Original analysis: For nucleated cells, counts were estimated from reference gene primer amplification. The assay was immunoSEQ multiplex PCR, and TCRdb's table has in-frame clones only and misses some. That table is the source of V, J and clone size, and D and trimming were worked out from the DNA. The sample consists of a few hundred thousand clones, more than 70% of them appearing once.

The J gene is TRBJ2-1, the V gene TRBV9; the match to TRBD2 covers 9 bases. The clonotype originates from a young woman with COVID-19, enrolled during active disease. The sequencing sample was made of peripheral blood. CDR3 loop: CASSPSGTSPVDEQFF. DNA for the CDR3: TGTGCCAGCAGCCCCTCCGGGACTAGCCCTGTCGATGAGCAGTTCTTC.